This TCR beta chain was recovered during a study of blood T cell repertoires in COVID-19. About the study: Collection of acute and convalescent COVID-19 samples took place in the United States, Italy and Spain. PBMCs, B-cell-depleted T cells, or T cells were the source of the cDNA or gDNA that made up the material.

The CDR3 is 14 residues long. V dropped 6 bases and J dropped 1 base, with 13 bases sitting between them. Germline V gene data show CDR1 as ENHRY and CDR2 as SYGVKD. In the study's own analysis: Nucleated cell number was recorded as an estimate derived from reference gene primer amplification. Sequencing was performed with immunoSEQ multiplex PCR; in TCRdb, only in-frame clones are kept and a portion is missing. V and J calls plus clone size are reproduced from that table; the DNA served to infer D and trimming. The table includes around 180,000 clones, 75% to 90% detected once. The receptor comes from a man between 65 and 85 years old with active or convalescent COVID-19. J is TRBJ2-7 and V is TRBV10-3; perhaps TRBD1 as D (6 bases). Sequencing was carried out using peripheral blood. CDR3 DNA: TGTGCCATCAGGCCCACAGGGTATTCCTACGAGCAGTACTTC. It translates to CAIRPTGYSYEQYF.